The 20 T cell receptor beta chains below were found in one sample sequenced in a study of cytomegalovirus exposure and HLA in healthy donors (dated by TCRdb to 2017 to 2019). The method was the immunoSEQ multiplex PCR assay. The multiplex PCR relied on a mix of 60 forward primers for TCR Vbeta segments and 13 reverse primers for TCR Jbeta segments. This is the immuneACCESS table as TCRdb keeps it, with only in-frame sequences that have V and J called. A part of the clones is gone; compared with another copy, unresolved V genes explain less than half, and the rest is unexplained. This sample gives 140,000 to 150,000 clones in total; roughly 79% of them show up just once. The ten largest clones represent 9% to 10% of the sample. The sample taken for sequencing was PBMCs. Receptors were obtained from a woman aged 60 to 75 in good health and CMV-seropositive.

This clone was observed a few times. J is TRBJ1-5 and V is TRBV7-9; D is possibly TRBD1 (5 bases). CDR3 size: 13 residues. From germline, CDR1 is SEHNR and CDR2 FQNEAQ (reference sequence). The germline V and J ends were trimmed by 5 bases and 12 bases, with 17 bases remaining between them. The CDR3 reads CASSDGGISYQHF. The CDR3 DNA follows: TGTGCCAGCAGCGATGGGGGGATTTCATACCAGCATTTT.

The chain recombines TRBV7-2 with TRBJ1-1; tentative D call: TRBD1 (6 bases). The CDR3 consists of 14 residues. Germline values: CDR1 SGHTA, CDR2 FQGNSA. V was cut by 5 bases and J by 6 bases, with 16 bases left in between. In DNA, the CDR3 is TGTGCCAGCAGCAGGGACACTCGGGCCCCTGAAGCTTTCTTT. The encoded protein is CASSRDTRAPEAFF.

This sequence joins TRBV7-2 and TRBJ2-1; D not resolved. This CDR3 contains 15 residues. Germline loops: CDR1 SGHTA, CDR2 FQGNSA. Trimming cost V 3 bases and J 8 bases, with 17 bases left between them. CDR3 coding DNA: TGTGCCAGCAGCTTTGGAGACGGCCGGTGGTATGAGCAGTTCTTC. Translating it yields CASSFGDGRWYEQFF.

The chain is built from TRBV5-1 and TRBJ2-7; 8 bases match TRBD1. Germline V gives CDR1 SGHRS, CDR2 YFSETQ. The length of the CDR3 is 16 residues. The junction had 11 bases not matched to a gene; V was cut back by 4 bases and J by 2 bases. The DNA of the CDR3 is TGCGCCAGCAGCCACACGGGACAGGTGTCCACCTACGAGCAGTACTTC. This translates into CASSHTGQVSTYEQYF.

V and J are TRBV5-4 and TRBJ2-2; 13 positions agree with TRBD2. The V and J ends lost 5 bases and 0 bases, in that order; junction bases with no gene match: 4. The CDR3 consists of 17 residues. The V gene's germline CDR1 is SGHNT and CDR2 YYREEE (reference sequence). Here the CDR3 reads CASRAGTSGTNTGELFF. DNA of the CDR3: TGTGCCAGCAGAGCCGGGACTAGCGGGACGAACACCGGGGAGCTGTTTTTT.

CDR3 loop: CASSRGTSGINEQYF. The DNA for the CDR3 is TGCGCCAGCAGCCGAGGGACTAGCGGGATCAACGAGCAGTACTTC. The rearrangement uses TRBV4-3 and TRBJ2-7; 13 nucleotides align to TRBD2. V trimming: 4 bases; J trimming: 5 bases; junction bases outside the gene matches: 5. In germline, CDR1 is LGHNA, CDR2 YSLEER. This CDR3 has 15 residues.

The genes are TRBV27 and TRBJ2-2; D may be TRBD1 (5 bases). Trimming left V 4 bases short and J 1 base short, with 13 bases between. The CDR3 is 16 amino acids. From germline, CDR1 is MNHEY and CDR2 SMNVEV (reference sequence). CDR3 bases: TGTGCCAGCAGTTCCCCGGCAGGGATGAACACCGGGGAGCTGTTTTTT. Its protein product is CASSSPAGMNTGELFF.

This clone came up a few times. The chain employs TRBV7-3 and TRBJ2-1; D remains ambiguous. The CDR3 is 13 residues long. The germline V gene has CDR1 SGHTA and CDR2 FQGTGA. Trimming took 4 bases from V and 6 from J, leaving 10 bases between them. Here the CDR3 reads CASSSRVGNEQFF. The CDR3 nucleotides read TGTGCCAGCAGCTCCCGAGTTGGCAATGAGCAGTTCTTC.

The rearrangement links TRBV7-6 to TRBJ1-6; the D is unclear. Trimming took off 3 bases at V and 7 bases at J, with 7 bases between the two ends. Germline loops: CDR1 SGHVS, CDR2 FNYEAQ. This CDR3 has 13 amino acids. CDR3: CASSLSQNSPLHF. The CDR3 DNA reads TGTGCCAGCAGCTTGAGCCAAAATTCACCCCTCCACTTT.

CDR3 protein: CASSQDPTSPSYEQYF. The DNA for the CDR3 is TGCGCCAGCAGCCAAGATCCCACCTCTCCTTCCTACGAGCAGTACTTC. The gene calls are TRBV4-3 and TRBJ2-5; D is uncertain. The assigned J gene may be wrong: the sequence end matches TRBJ2-7 better. The CDR3 runs to 16 residues. Germline CDR1 is LGHNA and CDR2 is YSLEER.

V usage is TRBV11-2 and J usage is TRBJ2-7; D is ambiguous. The CDR3 extends over 15 amino acids. V was cut by 0 bases and J by 1 base, with 10 bases left in between. The germline V gene has CDR1 SGHAT and CDR2 FQNNGV. The CDR3 DNA reads TGTGCCAGCAGCTTAGACCAGCGCCAGTCCTACGAGCAGTACTTC. The encoded protein is CASSLDQRQSYEQYF. The full variable domain, with the rest looked up from reference TRBV11-2 and TRBJ2-7, is EAGVAQSPRYKIIEKRQSVAFWCNPISGHATLYWYQQILGQGPKLLIQFQNNGVVDDSQLPKDRFSAERLKGVDSTLKIQPAKLEDSAVYLCASSLDQRQSYEQYFGPGTRLTVT.

The chain has TRBV7-2 and TRBJ1-5, with TRBD1 matching 9 bases. Germline CDR1 is SGHTA and CDR2 is FQGNSA. V lost 5 bases, J lost 7 bases, and 9 bases stayed unmatched. The CDR3 is made up of 15 amino acids. The CDR3 sequence: CASSPTGGFIQPQHF. CDR3 DNA: TGTGCCAGCAGCCCTACAGGGGGCTTTATACAGCCCCAGCATTTT.

The chain links TRBV4-3 to TRBJ2-2; 11 nucleotides agree with TRBD2. The germline V gene encodes CDR1 LGHNA and CDR2 YSLEER. The CDR3 is 17 amino acids. Trimming took 4 bases from V and 2 from J; bases not matched to a gene: 6. The CDR3 sequence: CASSPKTSGINTGELFF. CDR3 sequence (DNA): TGCGCCAGCAGCCCTAAGACTAGCGGGATTAACACCGGGGAGCTGTTTTTT.

The chain couples TRBV9 to TRBJ2-7, with D perhaps matching TRBD2 (6 bases). The CDR3 is 16 residues long. V was cut by 4 bases and J by 2 bases, with 19 bases left in between. Germline CDR1 and CDR2: SGDLS and YYNGEE. CDR3 sequence (DNA): TGTGCCAGCAGCACCCTCCGGAGGGCCCCAACCTACGAGCAGTACTTC. This gives the protein CASSTLRRAPTYEQYF.

This sequence joins TRBV6-6 and TRBJ2-7; no clear D. Trimming cost V 7 bases and J 4 bases, with 14 bases left between them. The germline V gene has CDR1 MNHNY and CDR2 SVGAGI (reference sequence). This CDR3 is built from 13 residues. The CDR3 nucleotides are TGTGCCAGCAAAGACCGCAGCGATTACGAGCAGTACTTC. It translates to CASKDRSDYEQYF.

The chain uses TRBV15 and TRBJ2-1; unclear D gene. Trimming left V 1 base short and J 8 bases short, with 6 bases between. Germline V CDR1 and CDR2: LNHNV, YYDKDF (reference sequence). This CDR3 is 12 amino acids long. As DNA, the CDR3 is TGTGCCACCAGCAGAGGTCAGGATGAGCAGTTCTTC. This sequence encodes CATSRGQDEQFF.

The chain links TRBV25-1 to TRBJ2-2; 10 bases align to TRBD1. Trimming at V came to 0 bases and at J to 7 bases, leaving 8 bases not matched to a gene. Germline CDR1 MGHDK, CDR2 SYGVNS. The CDR3 extends over 17 amino acids. The CDR3 region is CASSEYLGTGASGELFF. The CDR3 DNA reads TGTGCCAGCAGTGAATATTTGGGGACAGGGGCAAGCGGGGAGCTGTTTTTT.

This clone has just a few counts. This chain uses TRBV28 with TRBJ2-2, with D unclear. The V and J ends lost 5 bases and 4 bases respectively, with 8 bases between them. The CDR3 extends over 13 amino acids. Germline V gene lookup returns CDR1 MDHEN and CDR2 SYDVKM. This CDR3 is CASSPHSTGELFF. Here the CDR3 DNA reads TGTGCCAGCAGTCCACACAGCACCGGGGAGCTGTTTTTT.

CDR3 in amino acids: CASSLTGREDGQETQYF. The DNA of the CDR3 is TGTGCCAGCAGCTTAACCGGCAGGGAGGATGGTCAAGAGACCCAGTACTTC. The chain uses TRBV7-3 and TRBJ2-5; a possible D gene is TRBD2 (6 bases). CDR3 size: 17 residues. The V end lost 0 bases, the J end lost 2 bases, and 16 bases lay between the germline ends. CDR1 and CDR2 from the germline V gene are SGHTA and FQGTGA. Combining the CDR3 with reference TRBV7-3 and TRBJ2-5 gives the whole variable domain GAGVSQTPSNKVTEKGKYVELRCDPISGHTALYWYRQSLGQGPEFLIYFQGTGAADDSGLPNDRFFAVRPEGSVSTLKIQRTERGDSAVYLCASSLTGREDGQETQYFGPGTRLLVL.

This chain joins TRBV7-9 and TRBJ2-3; D gene unclear. Germline V gene sequence: CDR1 SEHNR, CDR2 FQNEAQ (reference sequence). V dropped 5 bases and J dropped 2 bases, with 14 bases sitting between them. The CDR3 consists of 15 residues. CDR3 region: CASSRLLADTDTQYF. The CDR3 coding sequence is TGTGCCAGCAGCCGCCTGCTGGCAGACACAGATACGCAGTATTTT.